This T cell receptor (beta chain) was captured in a study of blood T cell repertoires in COVID-19. Germline lookup yields CDR1 MNHEY and CDR2 SVGAGI. Germline trimming cut 7 bases from V and 1 base from J; bases unmatched to any gene: 7. CDR3 length: 15 amino acids. Authors' methods: Amplification of reference gene primers was used by the study to estimate nucleated cell counts. Assay: immunoSEQ multiplex PCR; the TCRdb copy retains only in-frame clones and omits some. V, J and clone size reflect that table, while D and trimming were determined from the DNA. This table holds more than 110,000 clones, 75% to 85% found once.

The receptor's source is a woman older than 75 with acute or convalescent COVID-19. The V gene is TRBV6-5, the J gene TRBJ1-1; TRBD1 matches at 9 bases. Sequences were obtained from peripheral blood. CDR3 DNA: TGTGCCAGCACCCCGGACAGGGGACAGAACACTGAAGCTTTCTTT. Its protein is CASTPDRGQNTEAFF.